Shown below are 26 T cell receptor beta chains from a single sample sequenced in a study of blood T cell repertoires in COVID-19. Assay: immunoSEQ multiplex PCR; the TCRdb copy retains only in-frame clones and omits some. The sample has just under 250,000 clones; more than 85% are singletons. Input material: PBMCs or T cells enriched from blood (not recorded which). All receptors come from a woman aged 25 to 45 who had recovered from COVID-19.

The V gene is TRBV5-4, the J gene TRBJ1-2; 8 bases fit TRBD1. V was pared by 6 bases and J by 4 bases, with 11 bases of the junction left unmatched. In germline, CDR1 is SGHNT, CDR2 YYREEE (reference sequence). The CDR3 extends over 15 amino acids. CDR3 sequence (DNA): TGTGCCAGCACCCCTGGACAGGGAAGCCCCTATGGCTACACCTTC. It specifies CASTPGQGSPYGYTF.

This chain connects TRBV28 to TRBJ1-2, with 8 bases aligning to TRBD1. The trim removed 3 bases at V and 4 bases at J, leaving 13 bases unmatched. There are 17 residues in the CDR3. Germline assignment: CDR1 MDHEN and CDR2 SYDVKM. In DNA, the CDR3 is TGTGCCAGCAGTTTGTTGATTGGCGCAGGGGGCGGCTATGGCTACACCTTC. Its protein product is CASSLLIGAGGGYGYTF.

DNA of the CDR3: TGCAGTGCTAGAGCCATCAGTGAAGCTTTCTTT. Amino acids: CSARAISEAFF. The chain carries TRBV20-1 and TRBJ1-1; D remains ambiguous. V was clipped by 1 base and J by 7 bases, with 7 bases between them. The CDR3 length is 11 residues. Germline CDR1 DFQATT, CDR2 SNEGSKA (reference sequence).

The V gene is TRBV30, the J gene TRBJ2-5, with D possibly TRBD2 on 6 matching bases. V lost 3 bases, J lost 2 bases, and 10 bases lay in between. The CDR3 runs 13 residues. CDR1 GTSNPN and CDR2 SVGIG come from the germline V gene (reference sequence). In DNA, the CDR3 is TGTGCCTGGAGCCGGGACTCTCAAGAGACCCAGTACTTC. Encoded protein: CAWSRDSQETQYF.

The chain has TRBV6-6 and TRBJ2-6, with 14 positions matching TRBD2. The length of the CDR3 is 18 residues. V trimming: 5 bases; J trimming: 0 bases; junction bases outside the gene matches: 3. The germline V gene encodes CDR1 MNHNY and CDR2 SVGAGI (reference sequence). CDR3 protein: CASSRGTSGSSGANVLTF. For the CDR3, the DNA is TGTGCCAGCAGTCGAGGGACTAGCGGGAGCTCTGGGGCCAACGTCCTGACTTTC.

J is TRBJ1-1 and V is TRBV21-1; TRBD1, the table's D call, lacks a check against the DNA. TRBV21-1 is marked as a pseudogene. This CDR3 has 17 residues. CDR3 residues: CASIKKFIGDMNTEAFF. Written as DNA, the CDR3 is TGTGCCAGCATCAAAAAGTTCATAGGGGACATGAACACTGAAGCTTTCTTT.

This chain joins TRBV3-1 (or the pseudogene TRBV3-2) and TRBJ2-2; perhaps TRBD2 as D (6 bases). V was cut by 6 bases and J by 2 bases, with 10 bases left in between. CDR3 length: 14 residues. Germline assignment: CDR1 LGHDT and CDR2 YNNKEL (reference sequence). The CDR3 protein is CASRPGANTGELFF. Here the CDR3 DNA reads TGTGCCAGCAGGCCGGGAGCAAACACCGGGGAGCTGTTTTTT.

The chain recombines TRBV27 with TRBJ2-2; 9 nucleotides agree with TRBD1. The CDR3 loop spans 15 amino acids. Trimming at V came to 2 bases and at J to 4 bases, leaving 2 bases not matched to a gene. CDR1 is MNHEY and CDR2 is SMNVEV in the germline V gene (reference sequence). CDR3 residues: CASSLGTGPTGELFF. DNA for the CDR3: TGTGCCAGCAGTTTAGGGACAGGGCCCACCGGGGAGCTGTTTTTT.

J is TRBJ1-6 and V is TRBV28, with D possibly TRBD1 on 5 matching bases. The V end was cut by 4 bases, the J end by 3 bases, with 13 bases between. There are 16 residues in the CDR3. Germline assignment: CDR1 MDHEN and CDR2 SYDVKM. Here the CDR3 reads CASSSVLGGYNSPLHF. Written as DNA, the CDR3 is TGTGCCAGCAGTTCCGTTCTCGGGGGCTATAATTCACCCCTCCACTTT.

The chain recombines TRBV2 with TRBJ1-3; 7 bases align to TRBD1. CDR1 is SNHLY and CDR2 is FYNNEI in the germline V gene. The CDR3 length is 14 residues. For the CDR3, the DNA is TGTGCTAGCCGGCCAGGGGGCTCTGGAAACACCATATATTTT. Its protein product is CASRPGGSGNTIYF. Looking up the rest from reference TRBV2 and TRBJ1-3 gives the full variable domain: EPEVTQTPSHQVTQMGQEVILRCVPISNHLYFYWYRQILGQKVEFLVSFYNNEISEKSEIFDDQFSVERPDGSNFTLKIRSTKLEDSAMYFCASRPGGSGNTIYFGEGSWLTVV.

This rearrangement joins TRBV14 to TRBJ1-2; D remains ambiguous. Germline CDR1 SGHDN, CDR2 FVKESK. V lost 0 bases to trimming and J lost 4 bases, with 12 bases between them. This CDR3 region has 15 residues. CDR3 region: CASSQDLVAVYGYTF. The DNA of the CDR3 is TGTGCCAGCAGCCAAGATTTGGTGGCCGTCTATGGCTACACCTTC.

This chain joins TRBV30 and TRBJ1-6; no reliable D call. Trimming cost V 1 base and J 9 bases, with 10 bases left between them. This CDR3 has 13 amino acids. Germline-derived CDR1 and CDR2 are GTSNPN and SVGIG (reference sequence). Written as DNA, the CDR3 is TGTGCCTGGAGTGAGGAACTAAGTTCACCCCTCCACTTT. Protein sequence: CAWSEELSSPLHF.

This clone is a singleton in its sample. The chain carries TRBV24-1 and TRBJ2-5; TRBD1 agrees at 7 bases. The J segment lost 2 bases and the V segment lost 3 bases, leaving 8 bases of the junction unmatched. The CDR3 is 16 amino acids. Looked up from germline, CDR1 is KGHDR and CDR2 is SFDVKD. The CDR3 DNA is TGTGCCACCAGTGATCCCTCACGGGACAGACAAGAGACCCAGTACTTC. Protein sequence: CATSDPSRDRQETQYF.

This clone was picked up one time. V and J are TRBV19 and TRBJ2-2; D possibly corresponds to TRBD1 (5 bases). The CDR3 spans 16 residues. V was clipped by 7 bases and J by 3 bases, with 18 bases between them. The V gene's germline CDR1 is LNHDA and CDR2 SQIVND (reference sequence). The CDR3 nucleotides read TGTGCCAGTACGCAGTCTGGGGCCACGGACACCGGGGAGCTGTTTTTT. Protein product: CASTQSGATDTGELFF.

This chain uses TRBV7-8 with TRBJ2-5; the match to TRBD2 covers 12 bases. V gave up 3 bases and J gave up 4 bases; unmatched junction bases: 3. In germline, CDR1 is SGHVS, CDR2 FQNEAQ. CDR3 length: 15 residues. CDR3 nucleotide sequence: TGTGCCAGCAGCTTTGGACTAGCGGGAACAGAGACCCAGTACTTC. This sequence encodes CASSFGLAGTETQYF.

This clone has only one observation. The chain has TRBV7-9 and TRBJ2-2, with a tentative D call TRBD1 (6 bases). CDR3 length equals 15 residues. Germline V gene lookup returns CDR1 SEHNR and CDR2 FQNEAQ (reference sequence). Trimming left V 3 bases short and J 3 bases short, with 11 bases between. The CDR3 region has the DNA TGTGCCAGCAGCTTCTCGGCAGGGGACACCGGGGAGCTGTTTTTT. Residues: CASSFSAGDTGELFF.

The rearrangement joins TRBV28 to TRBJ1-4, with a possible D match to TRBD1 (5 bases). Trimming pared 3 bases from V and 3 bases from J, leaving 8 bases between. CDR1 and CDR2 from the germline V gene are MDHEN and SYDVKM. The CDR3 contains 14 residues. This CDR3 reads CASSLTASNEKLFF. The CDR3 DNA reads TGTGCCAGCAGTTTGACAGCTTCTAATGAAAAACTGTTTTTT.

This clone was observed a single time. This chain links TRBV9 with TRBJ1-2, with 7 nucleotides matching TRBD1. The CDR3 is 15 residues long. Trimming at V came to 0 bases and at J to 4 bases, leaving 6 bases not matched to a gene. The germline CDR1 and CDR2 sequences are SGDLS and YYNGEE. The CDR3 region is CASSVATGTAYGYTF. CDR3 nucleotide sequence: TGTGCCAGCAGCGTAGCTACCGGGACAGCCTATGGCTACACCTTC.

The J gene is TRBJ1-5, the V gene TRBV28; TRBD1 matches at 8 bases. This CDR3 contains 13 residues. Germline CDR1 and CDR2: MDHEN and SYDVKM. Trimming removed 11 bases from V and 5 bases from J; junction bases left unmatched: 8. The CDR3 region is CAGGGQVDQPQHF. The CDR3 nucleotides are TGTGCCGGGGGGGGACAGGTCGATCAGCCCCAGCATTTT.

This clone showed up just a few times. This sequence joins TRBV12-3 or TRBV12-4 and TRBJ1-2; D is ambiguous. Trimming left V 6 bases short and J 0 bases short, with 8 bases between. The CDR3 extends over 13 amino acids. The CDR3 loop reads CASSREANYGYTF. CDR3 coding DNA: TGTGCCAGCAGCCGCGAGGCTAACTATGGCTACACCTTC.

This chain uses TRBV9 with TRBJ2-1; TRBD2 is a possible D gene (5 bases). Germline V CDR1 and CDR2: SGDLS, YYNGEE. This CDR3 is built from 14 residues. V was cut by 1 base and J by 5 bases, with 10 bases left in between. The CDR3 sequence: CASSVQRGNNEQFF. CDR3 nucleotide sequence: TGTGCCAGCAGCGTACAGAGAGGGAACAATGAGCAGTTCTTC.

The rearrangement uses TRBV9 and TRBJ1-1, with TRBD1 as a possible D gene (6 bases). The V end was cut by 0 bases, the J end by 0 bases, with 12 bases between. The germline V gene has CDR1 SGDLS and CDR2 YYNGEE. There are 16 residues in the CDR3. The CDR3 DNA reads TGTGCCAGCAGCGTAGCACCCGGGACAATGAACACTGAAGCTTTCTTT. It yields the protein CASSVAPGTMNTEAFF.

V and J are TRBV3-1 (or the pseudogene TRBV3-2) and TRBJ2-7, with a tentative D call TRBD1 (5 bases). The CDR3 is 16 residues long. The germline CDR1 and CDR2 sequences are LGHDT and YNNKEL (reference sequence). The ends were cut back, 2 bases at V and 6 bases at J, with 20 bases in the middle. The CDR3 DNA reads TGTGCCAGCAGCCAATTCAGGGAACCTCGCGTAACCGAGCAGTACTTC. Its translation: CASSQFREPRVTEQYF.

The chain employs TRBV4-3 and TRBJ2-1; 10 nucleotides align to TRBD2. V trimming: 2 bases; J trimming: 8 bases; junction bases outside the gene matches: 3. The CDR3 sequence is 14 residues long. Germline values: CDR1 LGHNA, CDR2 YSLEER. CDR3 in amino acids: CASSQRTSGDEQFF. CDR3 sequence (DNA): TGCGCCAGCAGCCAACGGACTAGCGGTGATGAGCAGTTCTTC.

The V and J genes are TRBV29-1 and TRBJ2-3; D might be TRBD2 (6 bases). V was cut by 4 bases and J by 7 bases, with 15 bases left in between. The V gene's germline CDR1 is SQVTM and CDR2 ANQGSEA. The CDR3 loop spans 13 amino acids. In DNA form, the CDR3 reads TGCAGCGTTGTTCTGGCAGGAGGGTATACGCAGTATTTT. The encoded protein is CSVVLAGGYTQYF.

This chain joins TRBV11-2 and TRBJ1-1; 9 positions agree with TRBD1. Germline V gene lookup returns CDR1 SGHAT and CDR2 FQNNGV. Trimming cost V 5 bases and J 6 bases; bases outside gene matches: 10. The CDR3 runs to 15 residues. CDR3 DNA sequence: TGTGCCAGCAGCCTTTACAGGGGGCAAAACCCTGAAGCTTTCTTT. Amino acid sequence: CASSLYRGQNPEAFF.